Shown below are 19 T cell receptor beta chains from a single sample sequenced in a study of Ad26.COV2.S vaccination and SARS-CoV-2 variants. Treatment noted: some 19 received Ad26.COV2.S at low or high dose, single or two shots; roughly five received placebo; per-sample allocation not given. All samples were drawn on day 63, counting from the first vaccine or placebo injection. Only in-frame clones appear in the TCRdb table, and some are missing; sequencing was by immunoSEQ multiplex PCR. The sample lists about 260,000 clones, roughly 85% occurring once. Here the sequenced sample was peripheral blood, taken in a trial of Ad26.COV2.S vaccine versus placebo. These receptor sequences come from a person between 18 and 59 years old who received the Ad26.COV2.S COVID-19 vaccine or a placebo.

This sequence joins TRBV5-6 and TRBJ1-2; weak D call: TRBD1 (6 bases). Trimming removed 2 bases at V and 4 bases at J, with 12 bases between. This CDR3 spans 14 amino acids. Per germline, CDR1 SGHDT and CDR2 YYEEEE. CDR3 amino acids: CASSLGGKLYGYTF. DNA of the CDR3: TGTGCCAGCAGCTTAGGGGGGAAGCTCTATGGCTACACCTTC.

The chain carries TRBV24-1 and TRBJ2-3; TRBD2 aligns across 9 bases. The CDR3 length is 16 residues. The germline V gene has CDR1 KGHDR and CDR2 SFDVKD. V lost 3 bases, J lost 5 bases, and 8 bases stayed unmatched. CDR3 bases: TGTGCCACCAGTGATAATGGCGGGAGGGCCGTAGATACGCAGTATTTT. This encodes CATSDNGGRAVDTQYF.

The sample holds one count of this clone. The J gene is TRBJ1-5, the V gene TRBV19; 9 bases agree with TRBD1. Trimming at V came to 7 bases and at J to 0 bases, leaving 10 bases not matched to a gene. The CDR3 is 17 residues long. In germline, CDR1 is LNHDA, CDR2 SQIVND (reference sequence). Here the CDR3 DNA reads TGTGCCAGTAACCTGGGACAGGGAATATATAGCAATCAGCCCCAGCATTTT. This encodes CASNLGQGIYSNQPQHF.

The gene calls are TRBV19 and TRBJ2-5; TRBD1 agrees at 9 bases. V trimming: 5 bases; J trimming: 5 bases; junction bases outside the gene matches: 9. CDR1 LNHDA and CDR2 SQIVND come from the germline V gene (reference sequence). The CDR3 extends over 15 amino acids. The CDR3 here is CASSSNRGRWETQYF. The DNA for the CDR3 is TGTGCCAGTAGTTCAAACAGGGGGCGCTGGGAGACCCAGTACTTC.

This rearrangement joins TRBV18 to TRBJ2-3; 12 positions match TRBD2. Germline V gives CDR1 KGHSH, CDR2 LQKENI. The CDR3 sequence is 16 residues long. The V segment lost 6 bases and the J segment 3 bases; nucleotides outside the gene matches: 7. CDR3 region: CASSIVGTSGTDTQYF. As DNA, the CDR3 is TGTGCCAGCTCGATTGTGGGGACTAGCGGGACAGATACGCAGTATTTT. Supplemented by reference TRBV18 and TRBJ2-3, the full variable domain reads NAGVMQNPRHLVRRRGQEARLRCSPMKGHSHVYWYRQLPEEGLKFMVYLQKENIIDESGMPKERFSAEFPKEGPSILRIQQVVRGDSAAYFCASSIVGTSGTDTQYFGPGTRLTVL.

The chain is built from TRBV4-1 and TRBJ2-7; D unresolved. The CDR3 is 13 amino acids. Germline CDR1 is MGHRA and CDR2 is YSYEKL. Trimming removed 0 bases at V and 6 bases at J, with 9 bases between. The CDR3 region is CASSQDQAAEQYV. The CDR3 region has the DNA TGCGCCAGCAGCCAAGATCAGGCGGCCGAGCAGTACGTC.

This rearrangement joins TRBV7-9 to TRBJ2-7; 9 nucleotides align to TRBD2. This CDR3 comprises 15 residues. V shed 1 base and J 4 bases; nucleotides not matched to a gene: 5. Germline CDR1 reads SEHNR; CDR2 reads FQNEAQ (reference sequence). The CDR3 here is CASSLGGTSRYEQYF. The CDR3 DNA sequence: TGTGCCAGCAGCTTAGGAGGGACTAGCCGGTACGAGCAGTACTTC.

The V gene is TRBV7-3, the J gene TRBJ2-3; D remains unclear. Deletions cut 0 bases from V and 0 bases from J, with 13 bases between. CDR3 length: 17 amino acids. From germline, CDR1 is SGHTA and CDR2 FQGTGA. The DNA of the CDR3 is TGTGCCAGCAGCTTAACAAGCAGGACCGCTAGCACAGATACGCAGTATTTT. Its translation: CASSLTSRTASTDTQYF.

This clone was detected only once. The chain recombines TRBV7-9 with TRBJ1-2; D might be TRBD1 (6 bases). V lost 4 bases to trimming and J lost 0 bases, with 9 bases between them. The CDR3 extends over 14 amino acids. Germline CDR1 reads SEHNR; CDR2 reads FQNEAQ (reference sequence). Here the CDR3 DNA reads TGTGCCAGCAGCTCACAGGGACCTAACTATGGCTACACCTTC. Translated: CASSSQGPNYGYTF.

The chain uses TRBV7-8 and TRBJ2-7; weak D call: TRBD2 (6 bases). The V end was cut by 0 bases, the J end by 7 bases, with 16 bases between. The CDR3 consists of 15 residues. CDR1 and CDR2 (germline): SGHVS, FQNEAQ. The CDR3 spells CASSLARDRFWEQYF. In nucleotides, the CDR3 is TGTGCCAGCAGCTTAGCGCGGGACCGGTTCTGGGAGCAGTACTTC.

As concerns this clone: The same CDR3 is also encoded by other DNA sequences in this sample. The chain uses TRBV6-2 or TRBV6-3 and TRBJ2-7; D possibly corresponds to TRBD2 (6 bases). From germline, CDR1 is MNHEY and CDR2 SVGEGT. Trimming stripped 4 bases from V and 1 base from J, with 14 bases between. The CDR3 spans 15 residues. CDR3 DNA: TGTGCCAGCAGTTCGGCCGGGGGTGGGTCCTACGAGCAGTACTTC. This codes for CASSSAGGGSYEQYF.

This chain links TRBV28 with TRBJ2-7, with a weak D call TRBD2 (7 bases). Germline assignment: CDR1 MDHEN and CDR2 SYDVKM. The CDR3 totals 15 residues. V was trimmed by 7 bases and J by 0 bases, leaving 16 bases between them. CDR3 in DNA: TGTGCCAGCACCCCCCCCCGGGGGGCCTCCTACGAGCAGTACGTC. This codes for CASTPPRGASYEQYV.

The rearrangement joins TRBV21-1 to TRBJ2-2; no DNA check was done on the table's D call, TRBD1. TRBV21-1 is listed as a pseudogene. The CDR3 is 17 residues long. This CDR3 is CASSKLPGGANTGELFF. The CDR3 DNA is TGTGCCAGCAGCAAACTTCCTGGGGGCGCGAACACCGGGGAGCTGTTTTTT.

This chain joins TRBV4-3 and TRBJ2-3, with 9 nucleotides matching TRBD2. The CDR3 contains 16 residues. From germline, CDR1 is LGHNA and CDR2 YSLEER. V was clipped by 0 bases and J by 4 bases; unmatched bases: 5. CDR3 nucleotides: TGCGCCAGCAGCCAAGAGAGAGGCGGGGGGGCAGATACGCAGTATTTT. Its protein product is CASSQERGGGADTQYF.

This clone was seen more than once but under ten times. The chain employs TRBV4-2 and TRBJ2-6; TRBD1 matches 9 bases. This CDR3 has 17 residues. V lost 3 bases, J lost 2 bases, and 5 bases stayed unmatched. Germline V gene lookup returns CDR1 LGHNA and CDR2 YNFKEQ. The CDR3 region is CASSQGQGKAGANVLTF. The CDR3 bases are TGTGCCAGCAGCCAGGGACAGGGTAAGGCTGGGGCCAACGTCCTGACTTTC.

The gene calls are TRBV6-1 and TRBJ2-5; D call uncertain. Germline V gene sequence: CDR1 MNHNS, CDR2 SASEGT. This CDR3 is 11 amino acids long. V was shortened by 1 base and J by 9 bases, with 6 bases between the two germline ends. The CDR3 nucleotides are TGTGCCAGCAGTGAAGACGGCGCCCAGTACTTC. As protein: CASSEDGAQYF.

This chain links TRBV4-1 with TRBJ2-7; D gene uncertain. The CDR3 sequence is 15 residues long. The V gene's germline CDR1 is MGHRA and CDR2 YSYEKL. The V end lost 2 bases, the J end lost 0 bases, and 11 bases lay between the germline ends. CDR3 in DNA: TGCGCCAGCAGCCAAACCCCAGGCAGCTCCTACGAGCAGTACTTC. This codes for CASSQTPGSSYEQYF.

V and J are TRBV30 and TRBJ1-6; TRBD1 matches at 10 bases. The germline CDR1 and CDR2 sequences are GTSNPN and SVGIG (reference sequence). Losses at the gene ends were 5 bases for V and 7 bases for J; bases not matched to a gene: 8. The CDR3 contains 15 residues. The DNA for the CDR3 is TGTGCCTGGGATACAAGGACAGGGGGGAATTCACCCCTCCACTTT. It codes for CAWDTRTGGNSPLHF.

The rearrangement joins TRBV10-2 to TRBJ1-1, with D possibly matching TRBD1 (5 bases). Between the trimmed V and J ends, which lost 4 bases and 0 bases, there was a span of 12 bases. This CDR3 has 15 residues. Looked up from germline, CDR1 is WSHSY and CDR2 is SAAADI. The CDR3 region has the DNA TGCGCCAGCAGTGGAGAAGGGACCATGAACACTGAAGCTTTCTTT. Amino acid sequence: CASSGEGTMNTEAFF.